This entry describes one T cell receptor (beta chain). The protocol was immunoSEQ multiplex PCR, while the TCRdb copy is restricted to in-frame clones and leaves out a portion. The data contain around 80,000 clones, around nine tenths of them singletons. These data are taken from a study of T cell responses to AZD1222 COVID-19 vaccine. The CDR3 has 13 residues. Germline V gene lookup returns CDR1 SGHNT and CDR2 YYREEE (reference sequence). V gave up 5 bases and J gave up 1 base, with 9 bases separating them. Sequenced here: peripheral blood, sampled on day 0 of AZD1222 vaccination. The chain joins TRBV5-4 to TRBJ1-1; unclear D gene. This receptor was obtained from an adult in good health. In nucleotides, the CDR3 is TGTGCCAGCAGAAAAACAGAGAACACTGAAGCTTTCTTT. The encoded protein is CASRKTENTEAFF.